The sequence of this TCR beta chain was determined in a study of CD4 and CD8 cells across lung adenocarcinoma regions (dated by TCRdb to 2016 to 2019). Background on the whole study: Intratumor heterogeneity of the T cell receptor repertoire was examined by comparing tumor centers with tumor margins.

With respect to this clonotype: This clone's antigen is unknown. Sequence at one end of the junction differs from germline and may be a read error.

Patients with localized lung adenocarcinoma, a subtype of non-small cell lung cancer, were used as donors. The centers of localized lung adenocarcinomas were where the samples came from. For TCR repertoire analysis, CD8+ T cells from tumor tissue were profiled apart from CD4+ T cells. Reading from cysteine to phenylalanine, the CDR3 counts 14 amino acids. Only the CDR3 DNA stays, 42 bases, in frame from base 1. Sequences WNHNN (CDR1) and SYGVQD (CDR2) are obtained from the germline V gene (reference sequence). The library was obtained by PCR. Reads for this sample came from a HiSeq X Ten. The raw public reads went through TCRdb reprocessing: fastp at Q25, MiXCR clone calling, in-frame beta chains kept. Merged by CDR3 protein, the rows form single entries marked with the most common genes and DNA. The sample has tens of thousands of distinct CDR3 sequences on record, less than 70% of them singletons. The ten largest clones capture under 25% of the sample.

Source material: CD8+ T cells from the center of a lung tumor. The cell subset or site label, as the study defines it: tumor center region. This sequence was found in a female donor with lung adenocarcinoma. The CD4 and CD8 labels of this study may be unreliable. The receptor chain draws on TRBV10-1 and TRBJ2-1; the central 12 bases match TRBD1. CDR3 sequence: CASSELGTGGARFF. The DNA reads TGCGCCAGCAGTGAGCTGGGGACAGGGGGCGCGCGGTTCTTT.